The 13 T cell receptor beta chains reported below all come from one sample, sequenced in a study of cytomegalovirus exposure and HLA in healthy donors. PCR was performed using 60 Vbeta and 13 Jbeta primers. Clones were read by immunoSEQ multiplex PCR, and TCRdb kept only the in-frame ones, dropping some. The data contain fewer than 200,000 clones, approximately 76% of them singletons. Sequencing was done on a sample of PBMCs. These receptors all stem from a woman between 18 and 30 years old in good health and CMV-seropositive.

This chain links TRBV9 with TRBJ1-6; unclear D gene. Between the trimmed V and J ends, which lost 2 bases and 13 bases, there was a span of 13 bases. CDR1 and CDR2 (germline): SGDLS, YYNGEE. The CDR3 is 13 residues long. This CDR3 is CASSVGPERPLHF. In nucleotides, the CDR3 is TGTGCCAGCAGCGTGGGTCCGGAGAGGCCCCTCCACTTT.

This sequence joins TRBV19 and TRBJ2-5, with 11 bases aligning to TRBD1. The last part of the DNA fits TRBJ2-7 better; the J call may be wrong. Germline V gives CDR1 LNHDA, CDR2 SQIVND (reference sequence). The CDR3 totals 14 residues. CDR3 nucleotide sequence: TGTGCCAGTAGTAGGACAGGGGGCATTAGCGAGCAGTACTTC. Its translation: CASSRTGGISEQYF.

This chain uses TRBV9 with TRBJ2-1; TRBD2 agrees at 14 bases. V was clipped by 2 bases and J by 9 bases; unmatched bases: 7. The germline V gene encodes CDR1 SGDLS and CDR2 YYNGEE. The CDR3 consists of 16 residues. The CDR3 protein is CASSVGTSGGPSEQFF. DNA for the CDR3: TGTGCCAGCAGCGTGGGGACTAGCGGGGGCCCGTCTGAGCAGTTCTTC.

This clone has just a few counts. The gene calls are TRBV11-3 and TRBJ2-1; TRBD2 matches 9 bases. The V and J ends lost 1 base and 8 bases, in that order; junction bases with no gene match: 6. CDR3 size: 15 residues. Germline V gene lookup returns CDR1 SGHNT and CDR2 YENEEA. CDR3 sequence reads: CASSLGSSGVHEQFF. The CDR3 region has the DNA TGTGCCAGCAGCTTAGGTTCTAGCGGGGTCCATGAGCAGTTCTTC.

This chain uses TRBV7-2 with TRBJ2-2, with 7 bases that match TRBD1. Germline CDR1 SGHTA, CDR2 FQGNSA. Trimming took 4 bases from V and 6 from J; bases not matched to a gene: 2. CDR3 length: 13 amino acids. The CDR3 here is CASSSQGAGELFF. The CDR3 nucleotides read TGTGCCAGCAGCTCTCAGGGGGCCGGGGAGCTGTTTTTT.

V and J are TRBV7-2 and TRBJ1-1; D remains ambiguous. Deletions cut 1 base from V and 0 bases from J, with 15 bases between. Germline V gene data show CDR1 as SGHTA and CDR2 as FQGNSA. The CDR3 spans 17 residues. Here the CDR3 reads CASSLVYGELMNTEAFF. The CDR3 DNA reads TGTGCCAGCAGCTTAGTTTACGGGGAGCTTATGAACACTGAAGCTTTCTTT.

V is TRBV25-1 and J is TRBJ2-5; 7 bases are shared with TRBD2. Trimming removed 4 bases from V and 1 base from J; junction bases left unmatched: 0. CDR1 MGHDK and CDR2 SYGVNS come from the germline V gene. The CDR3 sequence is 13 residues long. The CDR3 sequence: CASSAGGQETQYF. In DNA, the CDR3 is TGTGCCAGCAGTGCGGGGGGCCAAGAGACCCAGTACTTC.

This rearrangement joins TRBV6-5 to TRBJ2-5, with TRBD1 matching over 8 bases. The germline gives CDR1 MNHEY, CDR2 SVGAGI. This CDR3 has 16 amino acids. Trimming at V came to 4 bases and at J to 2 bases, leaving 9 bases not matched to a gene. The DNA for the CDR3 is TGTGCCAGCAGTTCCACCCCGGGACAGGATCAAGAGACCCAGTACTTC. This encodes CASSSTPGQDQETQYF.

This clone was observed a few times. V is TRBV28 and J is TRBJ1-2; D call uncertain. The length of the CDR3 is 12 residues. Between the trimmed V and J ends, which lost 7 bases and 3 bases, there was a span of 9 bases. Germline V lookup: CDR1 MDHEN, CDR2 SYDVKM. In nucleotides, the CDR3 is TGTGCCAGCACGGTCGGGGACTATGGCTACACCTTC. Its protein is CASTVGDYGYTF.

The V and J genes are TRBV7-9 and TRBJ1-2; perhaps TRBD1 as D (6 bases). The CDR3 covers 14 residues. The germline V gene encodes CDR1 SEHNR and CDR2 FQNEAQ (reference sequence). Trimming removed 5 bases from V and 4 bases from J, with 14 bases in between. CDR3: CASSPSTGSYGYTF. CDR3 in DNA: TGTGCCAGCAGCCCCTCAACAGGGAGCTATGGCTACACCTTC.

This clone has only one observation. V is TRBV5-1 and J is TRBJ2-7, with a weak D call TRBD2 (5 bases). Per germline, CDR1 SGHRS and CDR2 YFSETQ. This CDR3 is built from 14 residues. With 1 base removed from V and 2 bases from J, the gap between germline ends came to 10 bases. CDR3 region: CASSLSREPYEQYF. Here the CDR3 DNA reads TGCGCCAGCAGCTTGTCGAGGGAACCCTACGAGCAGTACTTC.

Only a few counts were recorded for this clone. The chain joins TRBV12-5 to TRBJ1-4; D ambiguous. Germline lookup yields CDR1 LGHNT and CDR2 FRNRAP. The V end lost 0 bases, the J end lost 7 bases, and 6 bases lay between the germline ends. The CDR3 is 13 residues long. In DNA form, the CDR3 reads TGTGCTAGTGGTTTGGTAGAGGGTGAAAAACTGTTTTTT. This codes for CASGLVEGEKLFF.

This chain uses TRBV7-9 with TRBJ2-1, with D perhaps TRBD1 (5 bases). The CDR3 runs to 15 residues. The germline CDR1 and CDR2 sequences are SEHNR and FQNEAQ (reference sequence). Trimming removed 1 base at V and 9 bases at J, with 16 bases between. The CDR3 here is CASSLGGSGAGEQFF. Here the CDR3 DNA reads TGTGCCAGCAGCTTAGGGGGCAGTGGGGCCGGTGAGCAGTTCTTC.